Shown below are 30 T cell receptor beta chains from a single sample sequenced in a study of glioma-infiltrating T cells after dendritic cell vaccination. Method: immunoSEQ multiplex PCR; TCRdb's copy keeps in-frame clones and lacks some. Here the sample spans roughly 41,000 clones, approximately 82% being singletons. The source material was blood, sampled before dendritic cell vaccination. These receptors were obtained from a human donor with glioblastoma.

V gene TRBV4-3 combines with J gene TRBJ2-6; the match to TRBD2 covers 8 bases. This CDR3 has 19 amino acids. Germline V gives CDR1 LGHNA, CDR2 YSLEER. The junction had 7 bases not matched to a gene; V was cut back by 0 bases and J by 0 bases. The chain's CDR3 is CASSQDRLAGSSGANVLTF. DNA for the CDR3: TGCGCCAGCAGCCAAGATAGGCTAGCGGGCTCCTCTGGGGCCAACGTCCTGACTTTC.

This clone was seen a single time. The chain couples TRBV2 to TRBJ2-7; 10 nucleotides line up with TRBD1. Looked up from germline, CDR1 is SNHLY and CDR2 is FYNNEI. The trim removed 6 bases at V and 2 bases at J, leaving 7 bases unmatched. The CDR3 is 15 amino acids. In DNA, the CDR3 is TGTGCCAGCAGAGGATCCGGGACAGGGGCCTACGAGCAGTACTTC. Protein product: CASRGSGTGAYEQYF.

In this sample, this clone turned up a few times. CDR3 sequence (DNA): TGTGCCAGCAGCTGGGGGGTTCCCCGCTTATATAATTCACCCCTCCACTTT. Protein product: CASSWGVPRLYNSPLHF. The gene calls are TRBV4-2 and TRBJ1-6; TRBD1 might be the D (5 bases). The germline gives CDR1 LGHNA, CDR2 YNFKEQ. Trimming took off 5 bases at V and 4 bases at J, with 18 bases between the two ends. The CDR3 runs 17 residues.

This clone was observed a few times. The chain combines TRBV19 with TRBJ1-2; 7 bases agree with TRBD1. The CDR3 is 15 residues long. Germline CDR1 LNHDA, CDR2 SQIVND (reference sequence). V dropped 2 bases and J dropped 0; count of bases not matched to a gene: 3. The CDR3, as DNA: TGTGCCAGTAGTATATGGCAGGGGGCTAACTATGGCTACACCTTC. Translating gives CASSIWQGANYGYTF.

The V gene is TRBV5-4, the J gene TRBJ2-7; the match to TRBD1 covers 7 bases. There are 14 residues in the CDR3. The V gene end was trimmed by 3 bases and the J gene end by 4 bases; junction bases not matched to a gene: 7. The germline gives CDR1 SGHNT, CDR2 YYREEE (reference sequence). CDR3 in amino acids: CASSSGTEIYEQYF. CDR3 DNA: TGTGCCAGCAGCTCGGGGACAGAGATATACGAGCAGTACTTC.

The chain combines TRBV28 with TRBJ2-3, with 7 bases lining up with TRBD1. The V and J ends lost 4 bases and 2 bases, in that order; junction bases with no gene match: 15. Per germline, CDR1 MDHEN and CDR2 SYDVKM. The CDR3 runs 18 residues. DNA of the CDR3: TGTGCCAGCAGTTCTCGGGACAGCCTTAATACTTACACAGATACGCAGTATTTT. It is translated as CASSSRDSLNTYTDTQYF. The whole variable domain, filled in from reference TRBV28 and TRBJ2-3, reads DVKVTQSSRYLVKRTGEKVFLECVQDMDHENMFWYRQDPGLGLRLIYFSYDVKMKEKGDIPEGYSVSREKKERFSLILESASTNQTSMYLCASSSRDSLNTYTDTQYFGPGTRLTVL.

This chain links TRBV25-1 with TRBJ2-7, with 7 nucleotides matching TRBD1. The CDR3 spans 16 residues. With V trimmed by 3 bases and J by 2 bases, 10 bases remained unmatched. Germline CDR1 reads MGHDK; CDR2 reads SYGVNS. The CDR3 DNA reads TGTGCCAGCAGTGACTATGGGTTGGGACAGACCTACGAGCAGTACTTC. This encodes CASSDYGLGQTYEQYF.

The chain uses TRBV5-6 and TRBJ1-6, with no clear D. V was cut by 2 bases and J by 11 bases, with 5 bases left in between. The CDR3 is 11 amino acids. In germline, CDR1 is SGHDT, CDR2 YYEEEE. CDR3 region: CASSFATPLHF. In nucleotides, the CDR3 is TGTGCCAGCAGCTTTGCGACACCCCTCCACTTT.

The V and J genes are TRBV9 and TRBJ1-5; 8 nucleotides match TRBD1. J gave up 6 bases and V 5 bases, and 7 bases lay outside the gene matches. The CDR3 contains 14 residues. Per the germline V gene, CDR1 is SGDLS and CDR2 is YYNGEE. The CDR3 DNA is TGTGCCAGCAGTACCGGGACAGGTGGTCAGCCCCAGCATTTT. The encoded protein is CASSTGTGGQPQHF. Full variable domain (missing parts from reference TRBV9 and TRBJ1-5): DSGVTQTPKHLITATGQRVTLRCSPRSGDLSVYWYQQSLDQGLQFLIQYYNGEERAKGNILERFSAQQFPDLHSELNLSSLELGDSALYFCASSTGTGGQPQHFGDGTRLSIL.

The chain uses TRBV4-1 and TRBJ2-5; the D gene is possibly TRBD2 (6 bases). The CDR3 loop spans 17 amino acids. Germline V lookup: CDR1 MGHRA, CDR2 YSYEKL. V gave up 1 base and J gave up 3 bases, with 18 bases separating them. CDR3: CASSQGLEGTGKETQYF. DNA for the CDR3: TGCGCCAGCAGCCAAGGATTGGAGGGGACGGGGAAAGAGACCCAGTACTTC.

The chain couples TRBV19 to TRBJ2-5; possible D gene TRBD2, 7 bases. The CDR3 length is 15 residues. The V gene's germline CDR1 is LNHDA and CDR2 SQIVND (reference sequence). Deletions cut 5 bases from V and 5 bases from J, with 18 bases between. The CDR3 nucleotides read TGTGCCAGTAGTCTCGCGGGGGCCGGAGAGGAGACCCAGTACTTC. Its translation: CASSLAGAGEETQYF.

The V call is TRBV6-5, the J call TRBJ1-4, with 7 bases that match TRBD1. Germline V gene lookup returns CDR1 MNHEY and CDR2 SVGAGI. This CDR3 region has 15 residues. V lost 4 bases to trimming and J lost 7 bases; unmatched junction nucleotides: 9. DNA for the CDR3: TGTGCCAGCAGTTTCGACAGGGCCCTAAGTGAAAAACTGTTTTTT. It translates to CASSFDRALSEKLFF.

The chain is built from TRBV5-1 and TRBJ1-1; possibly TRBD1 for D (6 bases). This CDR3 spans 15 amino acids. Trimming took off 0 bases at V and 6 bases at J, with 15 bases between the two ends. Germline V gene lookup returns CDR1 SGHRS and CDR2 YFSETQ. In DNA, the CDR3 is TGCGCCAGCAGCTTGGCCGTCAGGGGAGGGGCTGAAGCTTTCTTT. It codes for CASSLAVRGGAEAFF.

This clone was recorded only once. The V call is TRBV11-2, the J call TRBJ2-7; 14 positions agree with TRBD2. Trimming removed 5 bases from V and 3 bases from J; junction bases left unmatched: 6. The CDR3 loop spans 16 amino acids. CDR1 is SGHAT, CDR2 FQNNGV, per germline. CDR3 region: CASSQPGTSGGYEQYF. Here the CDR3 DNA reads TGTGCCAGCAGCCAACCCGGGACTAGCGGGGGCTACGAGCAGTACTTC.

V is TRBV7-2 and J is TRBJ2-7; 7 nucleotides match TRBD1. The CDR3 extends over 16 amino acids. Germline V lookup: CDR1 SGHTA, CDR2 FQGNSA. Trimming cost V 1 base and J 2 bases; bases outside gene matches: 8. The CDR3 reads CASSLDYGTAAYEQYF. CDR3 nucleotides: TGTGCCAGCAGCTTAGATTATGGGACAGCCGCCTACGAGCAGTACTTC.

There are a few counts of this clone. J is TRBJ2-7 and V is TRBV15; 8 bases match TRBD1. CDR1 is LNHNV and CDR2 is YYDKDF in the germline V gene (reference sequence). The ends lost 8 bases at V and 4 bases at J; junction bases unmatched: 7. CDR3 length: 13 residues. CDR3 DNA sequence: TGTGCCACCTCCTCGGGGACAGGTTACGAGCAGTACTTC. As protein: CATSSGTGYEQYF. Full variable domain (missing parts from reference TRBV15 and TRBJ2-7): DAMVIQNPRYQVTQFGKPVTLSCSQTLNHNVMYWYQQKSSQAPKLLFHYYDKDFNNEADTPDNFQSRRPNTSFCFLDIRSPGLGDTAMYLCATSSGTGYEQYFGPGTRLTVT.

This chain links TRBV11-2 with TRBJ2-7; D possibly corresponds to TRBD1 (6 bases). The CDR3 runs 13 residues. Trimming left V 5 bases short and J 7 bases short, with 15 bases between. Germline V gene lookup returns CDR1 SGHAT and CDR2 FQNNGV. In DNA, the CDR3 is TGTGCCAGCAGCGAGACAGGCCCGGGGGAGCAGTACTTC. This encodes CASSETGPGEQYF. The whole variable domain, filled in from reference TRBV11-2 and TRBJ2-7, reads EAGVAQSPRYKIIEKRQSVAFWCNPISGHATLYWYQQILGQGPKLLIQFQNNGVVDDSQLPKDRFSAERLKGVDSTLKIQPAKLEDSAVYLCASSETGPGEQYFGPGTRLTVT.

This sequence joins TRBV7-9 and TRBJ1-1; D is possibly TRBD1 (5 bases). V lost 1 base to trimming and J lost 5 bases, with 14 bases between them. This CDR3 is 15 amino acids long. The V gene's germline CDR1 is SEHNR and CDR2 FQNEAQ (reference sequence). The CDR3 nucleotides are TGTGCCAGCAGCTTAGGGCAGGGCAGTAAGACTGAAGCTTTCTTT. Amino acid sequence: CASSLGQGSKTEAFF.

The rearrangement joins TRBV29-1 to TRBJ2-7, with D possibly TRBD2 on 6 matching bases. The germline gives CDR1 SQVTM, CDR2 ANQGSEA. Deletions cut 6 bases from V and 5 bases from J, with 23 bases between. The CDR3 totals 15 residues. CDR3 in DNA: TGCAGCGTCGTTGGGTTCGGGGGTTCCCCAAACGAGCAGTACTTC. This gives the protein CSVVGFGGSPNEQYF.

Note on this clone: Sequence at one end of the junction differs from germline and may be a read error. The V gene is TRBV7-7, the J gene TRBJ2-3; TRBD2 matches 16 bases. The CDR3 spans 17 residues. Germline CDR1 is SSHAT and CDR2 is FNYEAQ (reference sequence). CDR3 residues: CASSAGTSGGGTDTQYF. CDR3 DNA: TGTGCTAGCAGCGCGGGGACTAGCGGGGGGGGCACAGATACGCAGTATTTT.

For this clone: The same CDR3 can be traced to other DNA sequences in this sample. This chain uses TRBV7-2 with TRBJ1-6, with D possibly matching TRBD1 (6 bases). V was pared by 5 bases and J by 6 bases, with 11 bases between. In germline, CDR1 is SGHTA, CDR2 FQGNSA. The CDR3 totals 14 residues. DNA of the CDR3: TGTGCCAGCAGCCTGGACAGACTTAATTCACCCCTCCACTTT. Protein product: CASSLDRLNSPLHF.

The V call is TRBV6-1, the J call TRBJ2-7; D is undetermined. CDR3 length equals 12 residues. Trimming took off 4 bases at V and 6 bases at J, with 10 bases between the two ends. From germline, CDR1 is MNHNS and CDR2 SASEGT. Here the CDR3 DNA reads TGTGCCAGCAGTGTTAACGGTCCCGAGCAGTACTTC. As protein: CASSVNGPEQYF.

The chain couples TRBV5-1 to TRBJ1-2; D perhaps matches TRBD1 (5 bases). This CDR3 has 13 amino acids. The V gene lost 4 bases and the J gene lost 8 bases, with 15 bases spanning the gap. In germline, CDR1 is SGHRS, CDR2 YFSETQ. The CDR3, as DNA: TGCGCCAGCAGCCCAGGGACTGCGTGGGGCTACACCTTC. Its protein product is CASSPGTAWGYTF.

This clone was observed a handful of times. V usage is TRBV2 and J usage is TRBJ2-1, with 9 bases matching TRBD1. The J segment lost 6 bases and the V segment lost 5 bases, leaving 8 bases of the junction unmatched. Germline V gene sequence: CDR1 SNHLY, CDR2 FYNNEI. This CDR3 has 15 residues. The CDR3 loop reads CASSPGQGYGNEQFF. In DNA, the CDR3 is TGTGCCAGCAGTCCGGGACAGGGATATGGCAATGAGCAGTTCTTC.

The CDR3 loop reads CASRYSVANTGELFF. The CDR3 DNA follows: TGTGCCAGCAGATATAGCGTAGCGAACACCGGGGAGCTGTTTTTT. The rearrangement links TRBV7-2 to TRBJ2-2; maybe TRBD2 (5 bases). Per germline, CDR1 SGHTA and CDR2 FQGNSA. Trimming pared 6 bases from V and 0 bases from J, leaving 11 bases between. The CDR3 spans 15 residues. The whole variable domain, remainder taken from reference TRBV7-2 and TRBJ2-2, is GAGVSQSPSNKVTEKGKDVELRCDPISGHTALYWYRQSLGQGLEFLIYFQGNSAPDKSGLPSDRFSAERTGGSVSTLTIQRTQQEDSAVYLCASRYSVANTGELFFGEGSRLTVL.

V and J are TRBV6-4 and TRBJ1-6; 8 positions match TRBD1. Germline V gene data show CDR1 as MRHNA and CDR2 as SNTAGT. CDR3 length equals 13 residues. Losses at the gene ends were 3 bases for V and 11 bases for J; bases not matched to a gene: 3. CDR3 nucleotide sequence: TGTGCCAGCAGTGATAAACAGGGGGCACCCCTCCACTTT. It translates to CASSDKQGAPLHF.

This chain links TRBV11-2 with TRBJ2-5; TRBD2 aligns across 8 bases. Germline assignment: CDR1 SGHAT and CDR2 FQNNGV. This CDR3 spans 16 amino acids. The V and J ends lost 0 bases and 5 bases, in that order; junction bases with no gene match: 8. In nucleotides, the CDR3 is TGTGCCAGCAGCTTAGATTACGGGGGGGCCGAGGAGACCCAGTACTTC. It encodes CASSLDYGGAEETQYF.

The chain uses TRBV18 and TRBJ1-5; D remains ambiguous. This CDR3 has 13 residues. CDR1 and CDR2 from the germline V gene are KGHSH and LQKENI. V was pared by 10 bases and J by 2 bases, with 12 bases between. The chain's CDR3 is CATRMPGNQPQHF. In DNA form, the CDR3 reads TGTGCCACTAGAATGCCGGGCAATCAGCCCCAGCATTTT.

The CDR3 here is CASSRDLSPQHF. As DNA, the CDR3 is TGTGCCAGCAGCAGAGACTTATCTCCCCAGCATTTT. The chain links TRBV7-8 to TRBJ1-5; D is uncertain. Germline values: CDR1 SGHVS, CDR2 FQNEAQ. V lost 5 bases to trimming and J lost 10 bases, with 12 bases between them. CDR3 length: 12 amino acids.

The chain joins TRBV2 to TRBJ2-7, with D possibly matching TRBD1 (6 bases). CDR3 length equals 14 residues. Per germline, CDR1 SNHLY and CDR2 FYNNEI. V shed 6 bases and J shed 7 bases, with 19 bases lying between them. The CDR3 DNA follows: TGTGCCAGCAGGAGGGGGAGTAGTGAGATTGAGCAGTACTTC. Its translation is CASRRGSSEIEQYF.